These 10 T cell receptor beta chains originate from one sample sequenced in a study of human T cells and chemical hapten exposure. MiXCR, run by TCRdb on the RACE reads, gives a single entry per CDR3 protein. Of about 380,000 distinct CDR3 sequences listed, about 6% are singletons. Time point specified: patch test 2, 6 weeks after DPC sensitization. Regarding treatment: therapeutic diphenylcyclopropenone sensitization with weekly scalp DPC. Sequencing used whole blood, obtained in connection with sensitization to the hapten diphenylcyclopropenone (DPC). The receptor set was obtained from a woman aged 18-29 years with alopecia areata. Some clones in this sample may be carry-over from other donors' samples.

There are a few counts of this clonotype. The V and J genes are TRBV2 and TRBJ2-5; a weak D match, TRBD1 (6 bases). This CDR3 has 12 amino acids. Germline V gives CDR1 SNHLY, CDR2 FYNNEI. The V end lost 10 bases, the J end lost 1 base, and 10 bases lay between the germline ends. DNA for the CDR3: TGTGCCAACGCGGACAGCCAAGAGACCCAGTACTTC. Translation gives CANADSQETQYF. The variable domain in full, with the rest retrieved from reference TRBV2 and TRBJ2-5, is EPEVTQTPSHQVTQMGQEVILRCVPISNHLYFYWYRQILGQKVEFLVSFYNNEISEKSEIFDDQFSVERPDGSNFTLKIRSTKLEDSAMYFCANADSQETQYFGPGTRLLVL.

This clonotype was detected only a few times. The rearrangement joins TRBV12-3 or TRBV12-4 to TRBJ2-2; D uncertain. The CDR3 extends over 16 amino acids. V shed 7 bases and J shed 5 bases, with 20 bases lying between them. This CDR3 reads CASTPPGPRLTGELFF. In nucleotides, the CDR3 is TGTGCCAGCACCCCCCCGGGCCCTCGACTGACCGGGGAGCTGTTTTTT.

This chain links TRBV5-1 with TRBJ2-5; possible D gene TRBD2, 5 bases. Germline CDR1 is SGHRS and CDR2 is YFSETQ. The CDR3 is 13 residues long. V was pared by 4 bases and J by 3 bases, with 10 bases between. CDR3 nucleotides: TGCGCCAGCAGCCCCACGAGGGAAGAGACCCAGTACTTC. Protein sequence: CASSPTREETQYF.

The V and J genes are TRBV27 and TRBJ1-6; D is ambiguous. The CDR3 covers 18 residues. Germline V gene data show CDR1 as MNHEY and CDR2 as SMNVEV (reference sequence). V lost 1 base and J 2 bases, leaving 15 bases between the germline ends. CDR3 DNA sequence: TGTGCCAGCAGTTTATTCGGACCAGCAAGGACCTATAATTCACCCCTCCACTTT. Translating gives CASSLFGPARTYNSPLHF.

This clonotype was picked up a small number of times. The rearrangement joins TRBV7-2 to TRBJ1-6; D call uncertain. In germline, CDR1 is SGHTA, CDR2 FQGNSA. The CDR3 extends over 12 amino acids. The ends were cut back, 2 bases at V and 10 bases at J, with 6 bases in the middle. DNA for the CDR3: TGTGCCAGCAGCTTAAGCGGCTCACCCCTCCACTTT. It encodes CASSLSGSPLHF.

This clonotype was seen a few times. The rearrangement links TRBV2 to TRBJ2-4; 11 bases line up with TRBD2. Germline values: CDR1 SNHLY, CDR2 FYNNEI. This CDR3 region has 15 residues. Germline trimming cut 8 bases from V and 9 bases from J; bases unmatched to any gene: 12. The CDR3 region has the DNA TGTGCCAGCCTCCTTAGCGGGGGGGTCGGTCTCATTCAGTACTTC. As protein: CASLLSGGVGLIQYF.

In its sample, this clonotype was seen a few times. This CDR3 is CASSLGHLVTEAFF. CDR3 nucleotides: TGTGCCAGCAGTTTAGGGCATCTGGTCACTGAAGCTTTCTTT. This rearrangement joins TRBV12-3 or TRBV12-4 to TRBJ1-1; D gene uncertain. This CDR3 spans 14 amino acids. V was clipped by 1 base and J by 4 bases, with 10 bases between them.

In its sample, this clonotype was seen a few times. A read error is likely, as this CDR3 ends without the conserved phenylalanine or tryptophan. The limits of the CDR3 on the DNA are not certain, so only TCRdb's listed CDR3 is given. V is TRBV6-6 and J is TRBJ2-5; the DNA was not used to check the table's D call, TRBD2. CDR1 MNHNY and CDR2 SVGAGI come from the germline V gene (reference sequence). 11 amino acids form the CDR3, both terminal residues included. This chain's CDR3 is CASSSGLAGGL.

This clonotype was detected many times. V is TRBV5-1 and J is TRBJ1-6, with no clear D. CDR3 size: 14 residues. The germline V and J ends were trimmed by 0 bases and 9 bases, with 10 bases remaining between them. From germline, CDR1 is SGHRS and CDR2 YFSETQ. The CDR3 sequence is CASSLEGYGSPLHF. The CDR3 nucleotides read TGCGCCAGCAGCTTGGAAGGCTACGGTTCACCCCTCCACTTT.

This clonotype came up many times. V is TRBV12-2 and J is TRBJ1-5; TRBD1, the D gene given by the table, was not confirmed from the DNA. TRBV12-2 is an annotated pseudogene. CDR3 size: 20 residues. This CDR3 reads CASRLARRTDRDRVNQPQHF. Written as DNA, the CDR3 is TGTGCAAGTCGCTTAGCGCGGAGAACCGACCGGGACAGGGTAAATCAGCCCCAGCATTTT.